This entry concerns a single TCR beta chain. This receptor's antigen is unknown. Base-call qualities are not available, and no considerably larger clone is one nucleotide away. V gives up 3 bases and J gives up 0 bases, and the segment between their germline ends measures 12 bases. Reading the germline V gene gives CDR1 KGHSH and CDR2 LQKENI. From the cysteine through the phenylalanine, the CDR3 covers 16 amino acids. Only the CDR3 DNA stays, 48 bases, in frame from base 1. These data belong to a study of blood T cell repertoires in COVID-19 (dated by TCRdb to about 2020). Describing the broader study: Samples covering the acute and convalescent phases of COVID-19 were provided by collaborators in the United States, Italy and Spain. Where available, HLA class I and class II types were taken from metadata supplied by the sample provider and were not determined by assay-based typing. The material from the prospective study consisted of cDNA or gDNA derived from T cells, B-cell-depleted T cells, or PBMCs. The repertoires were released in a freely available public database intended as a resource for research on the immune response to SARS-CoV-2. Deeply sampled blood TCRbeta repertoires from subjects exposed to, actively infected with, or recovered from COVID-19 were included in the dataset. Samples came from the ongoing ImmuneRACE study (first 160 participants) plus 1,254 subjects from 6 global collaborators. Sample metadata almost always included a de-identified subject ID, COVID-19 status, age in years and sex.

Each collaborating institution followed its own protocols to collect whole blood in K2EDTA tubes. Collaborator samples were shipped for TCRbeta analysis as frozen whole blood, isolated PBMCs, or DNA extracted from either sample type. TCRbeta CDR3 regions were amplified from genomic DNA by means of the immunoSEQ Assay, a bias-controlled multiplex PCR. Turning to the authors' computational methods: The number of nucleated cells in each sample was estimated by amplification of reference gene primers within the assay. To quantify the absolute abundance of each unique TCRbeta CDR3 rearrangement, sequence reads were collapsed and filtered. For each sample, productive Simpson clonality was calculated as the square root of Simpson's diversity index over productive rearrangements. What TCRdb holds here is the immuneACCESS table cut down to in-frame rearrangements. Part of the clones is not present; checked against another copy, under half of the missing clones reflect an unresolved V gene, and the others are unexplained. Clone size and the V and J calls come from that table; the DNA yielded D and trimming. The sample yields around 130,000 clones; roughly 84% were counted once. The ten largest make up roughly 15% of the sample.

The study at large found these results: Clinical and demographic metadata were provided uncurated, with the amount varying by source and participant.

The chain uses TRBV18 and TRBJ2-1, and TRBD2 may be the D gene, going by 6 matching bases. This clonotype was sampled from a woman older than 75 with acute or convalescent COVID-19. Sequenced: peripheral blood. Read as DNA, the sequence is TGTGCCAGCTCACCCCCTTTGGGACTCTCCTACAATGAGCAGTTCTTC. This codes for CASSPPLGLSYNEQFF.